The 11 T cell receptor beta chains in this list originate from one sample, sequenced in a study of cytotoxic CD8 clonotypes in ibrutinib-treated CLL. Produced via immunoSEQ multiplex PCR; TCRdb's table is partial and in-frame only. The table has some 290,000 clones, 70% to 80% seen once; the top ten hold 6.5% to 8%. The sequencing here drew on PBMCs, taken before ibrutinib treatment. The receptor source for this set is a human donor with chronic lymphocytic leukemia.

The V and J genes are TRBV2 and TRBJ2-3, with 10 bases aligning to TRBD1. Germline V gene lookup returns CDR1 SNHLY and CDR2 FYNNEI. The CDR3 is 15 amino acids. The junction had 6 bases not matched to a gene; V was cut back by 6 bases and J by 3 bases. CDR3 region: CASSGQGVRTDTQYF. The CDR3 nucleotides read TGTGCCAGCAGCGGACAGGGGGTAAGGACAGATACGCAGTATTTT. Based on the CDR3 plus reference TRBV2 and TRBJ2-3, the full variable domain is EPEVTQTPSHQVTQMGQEVILRCVPISNHLYFYWYRQILGQKVEFLVSFYNNEISEKSEIFDDQFSVERPDGSNFTLKIRSTKLEDSAMYFCASSGQGVRTDTQYFGPGTRLTVL.

This chain joins TRBV7-2 and TRBJ1-3; a weak D match, TRBD1 (5 bases). This CDR3 is built from 16 residues. Per the germline V gene, CDR1 is SGHTA and CDR2 is FQGNSA. V was cut by 3 bases and J by 2 bases, with 14 bases left in between. CDR3: CASSFRPGLTGNTIYF. The CDR3 DNA is TGTGCCAGCAGCTTCCGCCCGGGGCTGACTGGAAACACCATATATTTT.

For the CDR3, the DNA is TGTGCCAGCAGCAGGGGTCTAGCGGGACTATCCTGGGATGAGCAGTTCTTC. Protein product: CASSRGLAGLSWDEQFF. The chain carries TRBV5-4 and TRBJ2-1; the match to TRBD2 covers 9 bases. There are 17 residues in the CDR3. The junction had 16 bases not matched to a gene; V was cut back by 4 bases and J by 8 bases. Germline assignment: CDR1 SGHNT and CDR2 YYREEE (reference sequence).

This chain joins TRBV7-2 and TRBJ1-2; D perhaps matches TRBD1 (6 bases). V lost 4 bases and J lost 8, with 17 bases in between. CDR1 is SGHTA and CDR2 is FQGNSA in the germline V gene. The CDR3 has 14 amino acids. The CDR3 spells CASSSGVGARGYTF. In nucleotides, the CDR3 is TGTGCCAGCAGCTCGGGGGTGGGGGCGCGAGGCTACACCTTC.

The chain recombines TRBV30 with TRBJ2-6; D might be TRBD1 (5 bases). The CDR3 has 18 residues. V was pared by 3 bases and J by 0 bases, with 18 bases between. CDR1 and CDR2 from the germline V gene are GTSNPN and SVGIG (reference sequence). The CDR3 is CAWSGDRNHHSGANVLTF. The DNA for the CDR3 is TGTGCCTGGAGCGGCGACAGAAACCATCACTCTGGGGCCAACGTCCTGACTTTC.

The table lists this clone with a count of one. Here the CDR3 DNA reads TGTGCCAGCAGCTTAGGGCAGGGAGGAAACACAGATACGCAGTATTTT. Protein: CASSLGQGGNTDTQYF. This sequence joins TRBV11-3 and TRBJ2-3, with D possibly matching TRBD2 (6 bases). V was cut by 1 base and J by 2 bases, with 13 bases left in between. CDR1 SGHNT and CDR2 YENEEA come from the germline V gene. The CDR3 length is 16 residues.

This sequence joins TRBV9 and TRBJ2-5; 8 positions match TRBD2. From germline, CDR1 is SGDLS and CDR2 YYNGEE. This CDR3 comprises 15 residues. The ends lost 0 bases at V and 5 bases at J; junction bases unmatched: 6. CDR3 in DNA: TGTGCCAGCAGCGTAGCCCTAGCGGGTGAGGAGACCCAGTACTTC. Residues: CASSVALAGEETQYF.

The rearrangement joins TRBV2 to TRBJ2-3; D uncertain. Per germline, CDR1 SNHLY and CDR2 FYNNEI. Trimming took 4 bases from V and 0 from J, leaving 8 bases between them. The CDR3 contains 14 residues. In DNA form, the CDR3 reads TGTGCCAGCAGTGTGGAGACGAGCACAGATACGCAGTATTTT. Amino acids: CASSVETSTDTQYF.

The gene calls are TRBV18 and TRBJ2-7; D might be TRBD2 (6 bases). V lost 6 bases and J 1 base, leaving 7 bases between the germline ends. CDR3 length equals 12 residues. The germline gives CDR1 KGHSH, CDR2 LQKENI. The CDR3 loop reads CASSEGSYEQYF. CDR3 DNA sequence: TGTGCCAGCTCGGAGGGGTCCTACGAGCAGTACTTC.

This clone showed up just a few times. This chain uses TRBV5-5 with TRBJ2-1; 9 nucleotides align to TRBD1. The CDR3 consists of 15 residues. The germline CDR1 and CDR2 sequences are SGHKS and YYEKEE (reference sequence). V was clipped by 2 bases and J by 8 bases; unmatched bases: 8. Here the CDR3 reads CASSFPGQGVDEQFF. In DNA, the CDR3 is TGTGCCAGCAGCTTTCCGGGACAGGGAGTGGATGAGCAGTTCTTC.

The rearrangement links TRBV7-2 to TRBJ1-4; 7 nucleotides agree with TRBD1. The germline CDR1 and CDR2 sequences are SGHTA and FQGNSA. The CDR3 is made up of 14 amino acids. The V and J ends lost 5 bases and 13 bases, in that order; junction bases with no gene match: 13. This CDR3 is CASSSRDSLGGLFF. The DNA of the CDR3 is TGTGCCAGCAGCAGCCGGGACAGCCTCGGGGGACTGTTTTTT.